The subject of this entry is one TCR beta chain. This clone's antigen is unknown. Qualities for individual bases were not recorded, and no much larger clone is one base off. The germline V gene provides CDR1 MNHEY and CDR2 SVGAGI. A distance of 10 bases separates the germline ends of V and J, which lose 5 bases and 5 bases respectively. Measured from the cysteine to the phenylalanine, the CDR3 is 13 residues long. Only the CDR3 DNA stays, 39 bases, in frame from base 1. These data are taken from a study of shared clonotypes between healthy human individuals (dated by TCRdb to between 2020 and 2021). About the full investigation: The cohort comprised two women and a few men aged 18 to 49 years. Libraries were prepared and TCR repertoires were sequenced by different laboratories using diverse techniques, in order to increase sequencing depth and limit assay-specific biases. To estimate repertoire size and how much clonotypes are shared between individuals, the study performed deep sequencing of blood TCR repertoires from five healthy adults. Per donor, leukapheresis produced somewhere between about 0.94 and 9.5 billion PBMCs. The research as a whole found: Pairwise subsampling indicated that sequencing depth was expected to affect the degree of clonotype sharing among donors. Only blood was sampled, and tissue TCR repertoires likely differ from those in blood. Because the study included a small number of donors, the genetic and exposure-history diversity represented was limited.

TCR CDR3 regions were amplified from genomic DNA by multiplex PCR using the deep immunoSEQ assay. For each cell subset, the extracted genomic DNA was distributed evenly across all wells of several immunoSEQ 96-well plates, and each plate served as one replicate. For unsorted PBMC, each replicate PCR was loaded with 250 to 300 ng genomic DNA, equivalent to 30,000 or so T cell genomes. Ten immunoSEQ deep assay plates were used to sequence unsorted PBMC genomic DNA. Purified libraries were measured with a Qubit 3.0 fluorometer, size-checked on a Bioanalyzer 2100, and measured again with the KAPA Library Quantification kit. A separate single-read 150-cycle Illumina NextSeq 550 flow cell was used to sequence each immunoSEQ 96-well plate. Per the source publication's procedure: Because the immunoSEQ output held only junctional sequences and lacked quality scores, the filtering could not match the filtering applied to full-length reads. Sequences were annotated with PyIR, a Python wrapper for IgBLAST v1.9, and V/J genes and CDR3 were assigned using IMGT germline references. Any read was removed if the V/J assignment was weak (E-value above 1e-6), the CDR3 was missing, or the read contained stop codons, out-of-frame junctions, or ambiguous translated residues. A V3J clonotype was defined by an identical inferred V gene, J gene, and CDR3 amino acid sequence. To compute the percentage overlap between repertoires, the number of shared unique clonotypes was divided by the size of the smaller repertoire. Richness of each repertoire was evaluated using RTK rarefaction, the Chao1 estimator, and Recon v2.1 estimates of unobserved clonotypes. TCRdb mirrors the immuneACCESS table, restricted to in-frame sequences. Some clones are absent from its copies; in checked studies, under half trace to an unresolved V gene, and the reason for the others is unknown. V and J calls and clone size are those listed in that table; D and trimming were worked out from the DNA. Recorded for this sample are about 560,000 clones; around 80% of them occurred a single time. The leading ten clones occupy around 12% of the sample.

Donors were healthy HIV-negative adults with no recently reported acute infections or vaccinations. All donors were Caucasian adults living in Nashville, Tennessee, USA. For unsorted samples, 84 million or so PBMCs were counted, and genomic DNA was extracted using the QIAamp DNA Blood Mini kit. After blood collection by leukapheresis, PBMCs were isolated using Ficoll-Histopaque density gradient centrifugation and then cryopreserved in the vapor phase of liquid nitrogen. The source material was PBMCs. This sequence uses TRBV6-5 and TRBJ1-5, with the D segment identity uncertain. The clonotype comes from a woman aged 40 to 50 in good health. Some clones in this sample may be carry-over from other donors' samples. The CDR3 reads CASSMGRHQPQHF. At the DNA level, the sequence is TGTGCCAGCAGTATGGGCCGCCATCAGCCCCAGCATTTT.